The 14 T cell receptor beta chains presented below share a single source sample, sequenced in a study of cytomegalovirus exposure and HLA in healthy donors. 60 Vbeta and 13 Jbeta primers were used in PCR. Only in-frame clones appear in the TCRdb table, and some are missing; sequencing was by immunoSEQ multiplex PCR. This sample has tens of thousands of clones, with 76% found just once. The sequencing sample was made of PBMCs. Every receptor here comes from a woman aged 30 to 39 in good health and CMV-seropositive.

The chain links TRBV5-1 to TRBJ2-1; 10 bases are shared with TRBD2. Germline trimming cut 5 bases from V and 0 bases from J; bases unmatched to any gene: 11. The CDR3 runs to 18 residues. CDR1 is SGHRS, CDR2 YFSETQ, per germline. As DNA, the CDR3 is TGCGCCAGCAGATCCGGGACTAGCGCTCTTAGCTCCTACAATGAGCAGTTCTTC. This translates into CASRSGTSALSSYNEQFF.

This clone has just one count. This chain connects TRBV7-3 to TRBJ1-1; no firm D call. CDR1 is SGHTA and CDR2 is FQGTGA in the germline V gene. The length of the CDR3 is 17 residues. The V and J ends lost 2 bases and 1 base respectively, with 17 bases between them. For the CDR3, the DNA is TGTGCCAGCAGCTTATACGCTCCGGACTCGAGGAACACTGAAGCTTTCTTT. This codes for CASSLYAPDSRNTEAFF.

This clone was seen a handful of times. Here the CDR3 reads CASSLTGERNTIYF. The CDR3 coding sequence is TGTGCCAGCAGTCTAACAGGGGAGCGAAACACCATATATTTT. The genes are TRBV6-1 and TRBJ1-3; 7 nucleotides agree with TRBD1. The CDR3 has 14 amino acids. The V gene's germline CDR1 is MNHNS and CDR2 SASEGT. Trimming cost V 5 bases and J 5 bases; bases outside gene matches: 6.

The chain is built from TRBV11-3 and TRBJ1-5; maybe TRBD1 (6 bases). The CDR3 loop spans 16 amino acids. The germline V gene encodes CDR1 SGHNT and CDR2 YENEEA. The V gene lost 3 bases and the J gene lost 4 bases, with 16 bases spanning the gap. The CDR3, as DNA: TGTGCCAGCAGCTTTTCGGAGAGGGGGTCGAATCAGCCCCAGCATTTT. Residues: CASSFSERGSNQPQHF.

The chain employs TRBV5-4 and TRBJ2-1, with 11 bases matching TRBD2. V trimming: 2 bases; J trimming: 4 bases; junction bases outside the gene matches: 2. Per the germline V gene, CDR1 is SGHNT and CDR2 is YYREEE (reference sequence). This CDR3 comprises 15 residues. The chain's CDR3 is CASSFRTSGYNEQFF. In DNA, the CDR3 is TGTGCCAGCAGCTTTAGGACTAGCGGGTACAATGAGCAGTTCTTC.

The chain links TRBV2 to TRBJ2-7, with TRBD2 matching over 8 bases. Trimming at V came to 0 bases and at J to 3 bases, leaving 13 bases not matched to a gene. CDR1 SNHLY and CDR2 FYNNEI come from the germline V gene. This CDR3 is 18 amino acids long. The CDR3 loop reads CASSEAPGGGSTVYEQYF. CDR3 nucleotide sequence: TGTGCCAGCAGTGAAGCGCCCGGGGGGGGGTCGACGGTCTACGAGCAGTACTTC. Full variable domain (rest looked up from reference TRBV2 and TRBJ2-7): EPEVTQTPSHQVTQMGQEVILRCVPISNHLYFYWYRQILGQKVEFLVSFYNNEISEKSEIFDDQFSVERPDGSNFTLKIRSTKLEDSAMYFCASSEAPGGGSTVYEQYFGPGTRLTVT.

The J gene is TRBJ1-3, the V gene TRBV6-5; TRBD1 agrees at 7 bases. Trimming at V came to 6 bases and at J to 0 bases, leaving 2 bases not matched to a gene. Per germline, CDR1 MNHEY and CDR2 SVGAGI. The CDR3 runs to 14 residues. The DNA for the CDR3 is TGTGCCAGCAGAGACAGGGCCTCTGGAAACACCATATATTTT. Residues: CASRDRASGNTIYF.

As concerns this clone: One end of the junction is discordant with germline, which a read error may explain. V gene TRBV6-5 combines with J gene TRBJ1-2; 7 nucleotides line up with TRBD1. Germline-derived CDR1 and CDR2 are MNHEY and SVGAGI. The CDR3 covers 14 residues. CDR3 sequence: CASSYGGTEYGFTF. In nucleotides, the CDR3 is TGTGCCAGCAGTTACGGGGGGACAGAGTATGGCTTCACCTTC.

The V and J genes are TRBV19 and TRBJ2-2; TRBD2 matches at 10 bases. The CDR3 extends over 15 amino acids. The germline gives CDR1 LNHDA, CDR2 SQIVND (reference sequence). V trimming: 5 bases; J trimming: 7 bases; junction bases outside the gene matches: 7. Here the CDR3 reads CASSVPSGSFGELFF. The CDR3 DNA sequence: TGTGCCAGTAGTGTTCCTAGCGGGAGTTTCGGGGAGCTGTTTTTT. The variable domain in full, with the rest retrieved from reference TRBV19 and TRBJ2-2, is DGGITQSPKYLFRKEGQNVTLSCEQNLNHDAMYWYRQDPGQGLRLIYYSQIVNDFQKGDIAEGYSVSREKKESFPLTVTSAQKNPTAFYLCASSVPSGSFGELFFGEGSRLTVL.

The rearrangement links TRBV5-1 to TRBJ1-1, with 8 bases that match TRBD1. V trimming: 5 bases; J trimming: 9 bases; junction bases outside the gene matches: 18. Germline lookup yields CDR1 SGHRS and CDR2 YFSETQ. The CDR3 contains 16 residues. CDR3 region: CASRAGSSPGQGKAFF. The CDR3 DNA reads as TGCGCCAGCAGGGCTGGGTCCTCCCCCGGACAGGGTAAAGCTTTCTTT. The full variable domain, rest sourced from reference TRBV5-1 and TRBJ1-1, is KAGVTQTPRYLIKTRGQQVTLSCSPISGHRSVSWYQQTPGQGLQFLFEYFSETQRNKGNFPGRFSGRQFSNSRSEMNVSTLELGDSALYLCASRAGSSPGQGKAFFGQGTRLTVV.

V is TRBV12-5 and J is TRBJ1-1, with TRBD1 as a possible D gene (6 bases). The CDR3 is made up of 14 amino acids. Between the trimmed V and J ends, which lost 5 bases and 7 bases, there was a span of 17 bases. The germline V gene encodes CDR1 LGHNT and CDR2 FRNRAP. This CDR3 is CASGAQGLNDEAFF. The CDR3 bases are TGTGCTAGTGGTGCCCAGGGGCTGAACGATGAAGCTTTCTTT.

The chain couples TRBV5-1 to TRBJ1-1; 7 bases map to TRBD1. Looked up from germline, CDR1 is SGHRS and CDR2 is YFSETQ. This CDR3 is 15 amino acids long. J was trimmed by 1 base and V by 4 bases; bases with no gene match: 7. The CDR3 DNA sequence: TGCGCCAGCAGCGCGCGGGGACAGAAGAACACTGAAGCTTTCTTT. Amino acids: CASSARGQKNTEAFF.

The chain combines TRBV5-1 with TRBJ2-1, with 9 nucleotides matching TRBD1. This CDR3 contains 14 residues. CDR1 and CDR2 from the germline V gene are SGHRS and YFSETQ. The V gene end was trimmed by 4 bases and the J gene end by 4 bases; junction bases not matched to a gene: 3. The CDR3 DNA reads TGCGCCAGCAGCCGGGACAGGGTTTACAATGAGCAGTTCTTC. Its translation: CASSRDRVYNEQFF.

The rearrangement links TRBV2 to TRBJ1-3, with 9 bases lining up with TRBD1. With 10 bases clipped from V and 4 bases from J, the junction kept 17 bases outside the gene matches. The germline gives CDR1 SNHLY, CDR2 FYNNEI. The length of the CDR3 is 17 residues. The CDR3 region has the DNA TGTGCCAACACCGGGACAGGGAGATCCATGGGGGGAAACACCATATATTTT. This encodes CANTGTGRSMGGNTIYF.